The T cell receptor (beta chain) under discussion was sequenced for a study of cytomegalovirus exposure and HLA in healthy donors. Study background: A previous analysis identified around 120 million unique TCR beta sequences derived from 180 million or so T cells.

Unrecorded immune exposure was likely among donors, who were nominally healthy when sampled. Findings and caveats of the study: Through in vitro validation, a few CMV-associated chains were shown to be specific for CMV antigens. Later work found most CMV-associated TCR beta chains apparently HLA-restricted.

PCR used 60 Vbeta primers and 13 Jbeta primers. Profiled with immunoSEQ multiplex PCR; TCRdb holds only in-frame clones, not every one. The repertoire has approximately 150,000 clones, 60% to 80% of them found once; the top ten carry approximately 6%. This clone was seen only a few times. As yet, its antigen is unknown. CDR1 and CDR2 from the germline V gene are ENHRY and SYGVKD. This CDR3 has 17 residues. The junction had 11 bases not matched to a gene; V was cut back by 0 bases and J by 8 bases. The sequencing input was PBMCs. The genes are TRBV10-3 and TRBJ2-1, with TRBD2 identical over 9 bases. This receptor was obtained from a man aged 35-49 years in good health and CMV-seropositive. The CDR3 loop is CAISESKMGGRAYEQFF. The CDR3 DNA sequence: TGTGCCATCAGTGAGTCGAAAATGGGCGGGAGGGCATATGAGCAGTTCTTC.